A single sample is the source of the 24 T cell receptor beta chains below, sequenced in a study of post-analysis software for immune sequencing data. Whole-study findings and limits: Elevated frequency relative to controls characterized roughly five TRBV segments in patients, TRBV5-6, TRBV5-1 and TRBV20-1 among them.

No cognate antigen is known for these TCRs. Unique molecular identifiers had been added to the TCR beta cDNA libraries. Using its own MiXCR run on the PCR reads, TCRdb lists one record per CDR3 protein. The profile covers about 810,000 distinct CDR3 sequences, with 53% appearing a single time and around 4.5% taken by the ten largest. The sequenced sample consisted of blood. The receptors were gathered from a girl between 5 and 17 years old with multiple sclerosis.

The chain joins TRBV5-1 to TRBJ2-1, with 9 bases identical to TRBD1. CDR3 length: 13 residues. Germline CDR1 and CDR2: SGHRS and YFSETQ. V lost 5 bases and J lost 8; bases outside the gene matches: 5. The CDR3 sequence is CASSSQGAHEQFF. Written as DNA, the CDR3 is TGCGCCAGCAGTTCACAGGGGGCCCATGAGCAGTTCTTC.

The chain is built from TRBV7-3 and TRBJ2-3; D is ambiguous. The germline gives CDR1 SGHTA, CDR2 FQGTGA. Trimming removed 1 base from V and 4 bases from J, with 18 bases in between. The CDR3 length is 17 residues. CDR3 region: CASSLNRLAARPDTQYF. The CDR3 bases are TGTGCCAGCAGCTTAAATCGTTTAGCCGCTCGGCCAGATACGCAGTATTTT.

This clonotype turned up a few times. The V and J genes are TRBV29-1 and TRBJ2-4; no clear D gene. The J call may be wrong; the DNA end is better matched by TRBJ2-7. The CDR3 is 12 residues long. The germline gives CDR1 SQVTM, CDR2 ANQGSEA. The CDR3 sequence: CSVAVYGNEQYF. CDR3 bases: TGCAGCGTTGCGGTCTATGGCAACGAGCAGTACTTC.

V usage is TRBV4-1 and J usage is TRBJ1-5, with unresolved D. In germline, CDR1 is MGHRA, CDR2 YSYEKL. Trimming took 2 bases from V and 5 from J, leaving 7 bases between them. This CDR3 is built from 13 residues. The CDR3 here is CASSQRTDQPQHF. The CDR3, as DNA: TGCGCCAGCAGCCAAAGGACTGATCAGCCCCAGCATTTT.

The CDR3 reads CASSALGGGENTQYF. The CDR3, as DNA: TGTGCCAGCAGCGCCCTCGGAGGGGGGGAAAATACGCAGTATTTT. The chain uses TRBV7-9 and TRBJ2-3, with D possibly matching TRBD2 (7 bases). From germline, CDR1 is SEHNR and CDR2 FQNEAQ (reference sequence). CDR3 length: 15 residues. The ends were cut back, 5 bases at V and 7 bases at J, with 19 bases in the middle.

This sequence joins TRBV9 and TRBJ1-6; 7 bases are shared with TRBD1. The V and J ends lost 3 bases and 10 bases, in that order; junction bases with no gene match: 7. Germline CDR1 reads SGDLS; CDR2 reads YYNGEE. This CDR3 spans 14 amino acids. The CDR3 here is CASSGTGAGSPLHF. The CDR3 DNA reads as TGTGCCAGCAGCGGCACAGGGGCAGGGTCACCCCTCCACTTT.

This rearrangement joins TRBV12-3 or TRBV12-4 to TRBJ2-7; TRBD1 aligns across 7 bases. Losses at the gene ends were 1 base for V and 4 bases for J; bases not matched to a gene: 13. The CDR3 contains 17 residues. The CDR3 DNA sequence: TGTGCCAGCAGTTTAGGCAACAGGGGAGCCCTGACTTACGAGCAGTACTTC. It is translated as CASSLGNRGALTYEQYF.

In this sample, this clonotype turned up many times. This CDR3 reads CASSLRPGSDTQYF. The DNA of the CDR3 is TGTGCCAGCAGCTTACGGCCCGGGAGTGATACGCAGTATTTT. The chain joins TRBV7-6 to TRBJ2-3; the D gene is possibly TRBD2 (6 bases). This CDR3 has 14 residues. Trimming took off 2 bases at V and 6 bases at J, with 12 bases between the two ends. Per germline, CDR1 SGHVS and CDR2 FNYEAQ.

In its sample, this clonotype was seen a few times. The chain couples TRBV25-1 to TRBJ2-5, with D tentatively TRBD1 (6 bases). This CDR3 region has 12 residues. Trimming took 7 bases from V and 4 from J, leaving 10 bases between them. CDR1 is MGHDK and CDR2 is SYGVNS in the germline V gene. The CDR3 sequence is CASKGQGETQYF. CDR3 bases: TGTGCCAGCAAGGGACAAGGAGAGACCCAGTACTTC. The full variable domain, its missing parts supplied by reference TRBV25-1 and TRBJ2-5, is EADIYQTPRYLVIGTGKKITLECSQTMGHDKMYWYQQDPGMELHLIHYSYGVNSTEKGDLSSESTVSRIRTEHFPLTLESARPSHTSQYLCASKGQGETQYFGPGTRLLVL.

This clonotype was found once. One end of the junction varies from germline; a read error may be responsible. The genes are TRBV20-1 and TRBJ2-7; 11 nucleotides align to TRBD1. Germline-derived CDR1 and CDR2 are DFQATT and SNEGSKA (reference sequence). This CDR3 comprises 15 residues. CDR3 DNA: TGCAGTGCCCTACCTCGTAGGACAGGGGGCTACGAACAGTACTTC. This sequence encodes CSALPRRTGGYEQYF.

This clonotype was picked up a small number of times. Written as DNA, the CDR3 is TGTGCCAGCAGCGCAGCATCAAGGGGGACCTACGAGCAGTACTTC. This sequence encodes CASSAASRGTYEQYF. This sequence joins TRBV7-6 and TRBJ2-7; perhaps TRBD1 as D (6 bases). The V end was cut by 5 bases, the J end by 2 bases, with 16 bases between. Germline V lookup: CDR1 SGHVS, CDR2 FNYEAQ. The CDR3 loop spans 15 amino acids.

The chain couples TRBV19 to TRBJ2-7, with TRBD2 matching 13 bases. This CDR3 spans 16 amino acids. Trimming cost V 5 bases and J 2 bases; bases outside gene matches: 6. Germline-derived CDR1 and CDR2 are LNHDA and SQIVND (reference sequence). The CDR3 DNA follows: TGTGCCAGTAGTGTAACACTAGCGGGAGGGCCCTACGAGCAGTACTTC. Protein product: CASSVTLAGGPYEQYF.

V is TRBV20-1 and J is TRBJ1-1; 9 positions agree with TRBD1. With 3 bases clipped from V and 4 bases from J, the junction kept 12 bases outside the gene matches. CDR3 size: 16 residues. Germline lookup yields CDR1 DFQATT and CDR2 SNEGSKA (reference sequence). The CDR3, as DNA: TGCAGTGCTAGTTTCTACGGGGGACAGGGAGGCACTGAAGCTTTCTTT. This sequence encodes CSASFYGGQGGTEAFF.

The V call is TRBV20-1, the J call TRBJ1-6; 7 bases are shared with TRBD1. CDR3 length: 15 residues. Germline trimming cut 6 bases from V and 1 base from J; bases unmatched to any gene: 6. Germline V CDR1 and CDR2: DFQATT, SNEGSKA (reference sequence). The CDR3 reads CSAHRQGSYNSPLHF. The CDR3 region has the DNA TGCAGTGCCCACCGACAGGGTTCCTATAATTCACCCCTCCACTTT.

The genes are TRBV15 and TRBJ2-5; 7 bases match TRBD2. The better agreement between TRBJ2-7 and the DNA end casts doubt on the J call. Germline lookup yields CDR1 LNHNV and CDR2 YYDKDF (reference sequence). The CDR3 is 15 amino acids. The CDR3 nucleotides read TGTGCCACCAGCAGAGCCGGCGGGGGAACCTACGAGCAGTACTTC. Translating gives CATSRAGGGTYEQYF.

The chain combines TRBV13 with TRBJ2-7; 9 nucleotides line up with TRBD1. With 5 bases clipped from V and 3 bases from J, the junction kept 5 bases outside the gene matches. Looked up from germline, CDR1 is PRHDT and CDR2 is FYEKMQ (reference sequence). The CDR3 loop spans 14 amino acids. CDR3 sequence (DNA): TGTGCCAGCAGCACGACGACAGGGGGCTACGAGCAGTACTTC. Translation gives CASSTTTGGYEQYF.

In regard to this clonotype: One end of the junction varies from germline; a read error may be responsible. The DNA for the CDR3 is TGCGCCAGCAGGTTGGGACTAGCGCGGGAGACCCAGTACTTC. It yields the protein CASRLGLARETQYF. V usage is TRBV5-1 and J usage is TRBJ2-5, with 10 bases matching TRBD2. CDR1 SGHRS and CDR2 YFSETQ come from the germline V gene. The CDR3 is made up of 14 amino acids. The full variable domain, with the rest looked up from reference TRBV5-1 and TRBJ2-5, is KAGVTQTPRYLIKTRGQQVTLSCSPISGHRSVSWYQQTPGQGLQFLFEYFSETQRNKGNFPGRFSGRQFSNSRSEMNVSTLELGDSALYLCASRLGLARETQYFGPGTRLLVL.

CDR3 loop: CASSSGGPRGYTF. CDR3 nucleotides: TGCGCCAGCAGCTCAGGCGGGCCGAGGGGCTACACCTTC. The chain uses TRBV5-1 and TRBJ1-2; D is unclear. Germline V lookup: CDR1 SGHRS, CDR2 YFSETQ. This CDR3 region has 13 residues. V lost 3 bases to trimming and J lost 8 bases, with 14 bases between them.

This clonotype was seen only a few times. The chain employs TRBV5-1 and TRBJ1-1; TRBD1 aligns across 7 bases. Germline V gives CDR1 SGHRS, CDR2 YFSETQ. The CDR3 is 14 amino acids. Trimming removed 5 bases from V and 3 bases from J; junction bases left unmatched: 7. DNA for the CDR3: TGCGCCAGCAGTCAGGGGGAGGCCGACACTGAAGCTTTCTTT. It translates to CASSQGEADTEAFF.

This clonotype was picked up a small number of times. The germline gene is not matched at one end of the junction; a read error may be the cause. The rearrangement joins TRBV29-1 to TRBJ2-7; 10 bases map to TRBD2. Germline CDR1 reads SQVTM; CDR2 reads ANQGSEA. The CDR3 is 16 amino acids. The CDR3 nucleotides are TGCAGCGTGGCCGGGGGGGCTAGCGGGAGCTCCTATGAGCAGTACTTC. It is translated as CSVAGGASGSSYEQYF.

As DNA, the CDR3 is TGCGCCAGCAGCTTGGAGAGGGGGAGTAGAGCTTTCTTT. Protein sequence: CASSLERGSRAFF. V is TRBV5-1 and J is TRBJ1-1; D perhaps matches TRBD1 (6 bases). Germline CDR1 reads SGHRS; CDR2 reads YFSETQ. V lost 0 bases and J lost 10, with 13 bases in between. The CDR3 length is 13 residues. Filled out from reference TRBV5-1 and TRBJ1-1, the complete variable domain reads KAGVTQTPRYLIKTRGQQVTLSCSPISGHRSVSWYQQTPGQGLQFLFEYFSETQRNKGNFPGRFSGRQFSNSRSEMNVSTLELGDSALYLCASSLERGSRAFFGQGTRLTVV.

This clonotype showed up just a few times. The V call is TRBV7-8, the J call TRBJ2-5; D is perhaps TRBD1 (5 bases). CDR1 is SGHVS, CDR2 FQNEAQ, per germline. The CDR3 length is 16 residues. Trimming pared 2 bases from V and 1 base from J, leaving 14 bases between. CDR3 region: CASSLNADKPQETQYF. CDR3 coding DNA: TGTGCCAGCAGCTTAAATGCGGACAAACCCCAAGAGACCCAGTACTTC. Drawing the rest from reference TRBV7-8 and TRBJ2-5, the complete variable domain is GAGVSQSPRYKVAKRGQDVALRCDPISGHVSLFWYQQALGQGPEFLTYFQNEAQLDKSGLPSDRFFAERPEGSVSTLKIQRTQQEDSAVYLCASSLNADKPQETQYFGPGTRLLVL.

The chain uses TRBV12-5 and TRBJ2-7; D may be TRBD2 (7 bases). The J call may not be correct, given that the DNA end is closer to TRBJ2-5. From germline, CDR1 is LGHNT and CDR2 FRNRAP. CDR3 length: 13 amino acids. Here the CDR3 DNA reads TGTGCTAGTGGCGGGGGGCATGCGGAGACCCAGTACTTC. Amino acids: CASGGGHAETQYF.

The chain has TRBV30 and TRBJ2-3; D gene ambiguous. Trimming cost V 4 bases and J 5 bases, with 13 bases left between them. The CDR3 has 13 amino acids. Germline values: CDR1 GTSNPN, CDR2 SVGIG (reference sequence). The CDR3 DNA sequence: TGTGCCTGGATTAAATCGACTGTAGATACGCAGTATTTT. Translating gives CAWIKSTVDTQYF.